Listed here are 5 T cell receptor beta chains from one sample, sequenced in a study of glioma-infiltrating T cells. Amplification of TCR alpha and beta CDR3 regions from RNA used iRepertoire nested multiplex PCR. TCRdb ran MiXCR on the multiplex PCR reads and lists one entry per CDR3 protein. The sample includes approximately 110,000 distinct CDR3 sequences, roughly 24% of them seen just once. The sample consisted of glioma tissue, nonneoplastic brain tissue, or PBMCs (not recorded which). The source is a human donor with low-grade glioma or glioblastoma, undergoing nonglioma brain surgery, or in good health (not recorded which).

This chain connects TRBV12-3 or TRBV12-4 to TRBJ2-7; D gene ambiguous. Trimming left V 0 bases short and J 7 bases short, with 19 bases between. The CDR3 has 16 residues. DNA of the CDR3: TGTGCCAGCAGTTTAGCGCGCGCGCCGGGTCGTCGAGAGCAGTACTTC. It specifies CASSLARAPGRREQYF.

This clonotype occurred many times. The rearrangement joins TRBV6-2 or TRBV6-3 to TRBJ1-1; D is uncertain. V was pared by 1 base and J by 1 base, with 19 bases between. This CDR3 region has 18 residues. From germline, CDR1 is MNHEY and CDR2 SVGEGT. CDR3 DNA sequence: TGTGCCAGCAGTTACTACTTCGGGTGGGTTTCGAAGAACACTGAAGCTTTCTTT. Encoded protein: CASSYYFGWVSKNTEAFF.

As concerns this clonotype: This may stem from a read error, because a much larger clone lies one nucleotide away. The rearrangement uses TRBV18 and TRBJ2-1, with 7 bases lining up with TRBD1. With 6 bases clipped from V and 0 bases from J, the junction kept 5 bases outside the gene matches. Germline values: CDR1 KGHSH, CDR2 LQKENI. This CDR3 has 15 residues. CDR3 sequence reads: CASSGQAISYNEQFF. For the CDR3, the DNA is TGTGCCAGCTCCGGACAGGCCATCTCCTACAATGAGCAGTTCTTC.

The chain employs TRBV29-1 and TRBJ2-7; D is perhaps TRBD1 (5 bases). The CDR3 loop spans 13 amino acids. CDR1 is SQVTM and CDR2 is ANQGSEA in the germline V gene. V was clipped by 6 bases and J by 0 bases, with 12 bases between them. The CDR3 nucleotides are TGCAGCGTAAGGGGAACCCTCTCCTACGAGCAGTACTTC. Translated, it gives CSVRGTLSYEQYF.

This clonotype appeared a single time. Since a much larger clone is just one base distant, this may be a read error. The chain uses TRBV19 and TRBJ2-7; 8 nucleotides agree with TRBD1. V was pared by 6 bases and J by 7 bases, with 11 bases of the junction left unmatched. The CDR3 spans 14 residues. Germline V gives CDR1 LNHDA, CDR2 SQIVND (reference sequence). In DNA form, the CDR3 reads TGTGCCAGTAGGTATCGGACAGGGTGGGGTGAGCAGTACTTC. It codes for CASRYRTGWGEQYF. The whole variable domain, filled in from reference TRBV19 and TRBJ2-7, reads DGGITQSPKYLFRKEGQNVTLSCEQNLNHDAMYWYRQDPGQGLRLIYYSQIVNDFQKGDIAEGYSVSREKKESFPLTVTSAQKNPTAFYLCASRYRTGWGEQYFGPGTRLTVT.